These 8 T cell receptor beta chains originate from one sample sequenced in a study of Ad26.COV2.S vaccination and SARS-CoV-2 variants. The treatment denotes: about 20 received Ad26.COV2.S at low or high dose, single or two shots; a few received placebo; per-sample allocation not given. Day 63 after the first vaccine or placebo injection was the time point for sampling. Produced via immunoSEQ multiplex PCR; TCRdb's table is partial and in-frame only. The table lists fewer than 800,000 clones, 70% to 90% of them singletons, with 1.5% in the top ten. The material was peripheral blood, obtained in a trial of Ad26.COV2.S vaccine versus placebo. The receptors shown here come from a person between 18 and 59 years old who received the Ad26.COV2.S COVID-19 vaccine or a placebo.

In DNA form, the CDR3 reads TGTGCCAGCAGTACGACCCCGGCTATCGGCTACACCTTC. Its translation is CASSTTPAIGYTF. This chain links TRBV27 with TRBJ1-2, with D unclear. Trimming pared 5 bases from V and 8 bases from J, leaving 15 bases between. Germline V gene sequence: CDR1 MNHEY, CDR2 SMNVEV (reference sequence). The CDR3 runs to 13 residues.

The rearrangement links TRBV7-9 to TRBJ1-5; D unresolved. The germline gives CDR1 SEHNR, CDR2 FQNEAQ (reference sequence). The V gene lost 0 bases and the J gene lost 3 bases, with 6 bases spanning the gap. The CDR3 contains 14 residues. The CDR3 sequence: CASSLAGINQPQHF. The CDR3 bases are TGTGCCAGCAGCTTAGCAGGGATCAATCAGCCCCAGCATTTT.

The chain carries TRBV4-2 and TRBJ1-1; D uncertain. Trimming took off 0 bases at V and 3 bases at J, with 23 bases between the two ends. Germline values: CDR1 LGHNA, CDR2 YNFKEQ. The CDR3 sequence is 19 residues long. This chain's CDR3 is CASSQERAGVNTVDTEAFF. For the CDR3, the DNA is TGTGCCAGCAGCCAAGAAAGGGCGGGCGTCAACACCGTGGACACTGAAGCTTTCTTT.

The CDR3 coding sequence is TGTGCCAGCAGCCCACGGGACAGGGCGGCTAACTATGGCTACACCTTC. It is translated as CASSPRDRAANYGYTF. V gene TRBV9 combines with J gene TRBJ1-2, with TRBD1 identical over 9 bases. CDR3 length: 16 amino acids. J lost 0 bases, V lost 4 bases, and 7 bases had no gene match. From germline, CDR1 is SGDLS and CDR2 YYNGEE.

This clone was detected only once. The chain uses TRBV11-2 and TRBJ1-1, with TRBD1 matching 8 bases. This CDR3 spans 14 amino acids. Germline V lookup: CDR1 SGHAT, CDR2 FQNNGV. V lost 3 bases to trimming and J lost 4 bases; unmatched junction nucleotides: 4. This chain's CDR3 is CASSLGQASTEAFF. CDR3 coding DNA: TGTGCCAGCAGCTTGGGACAGGCGTCCACTGAAGCTTTCTTT.

There are a few counts of this clone. The chain recombines TRBV25-1 with TRBJ1-6; 7 nucleotides agree with TRBD1. Germline V gene lookup returns CDR1 MGHDK and CDR2 SYGVNS. The CDR3 sequence is 16 residues long. With 3 bases clipped from V and 4 bases from J, the junction kept 6 bases outside the gene matches. The CDR3 nucleotides are TGTGCCAGCAGTGATCAGGGGGACGCATATAATTCACCCCTCCACTTT. Translated: CASSDQGDAYNSPLHF.

This chain links TRBV19 with TRBJ2-3; 13 nucleotides line up with TRBD2. V lost 7 bases to trimming and J lost 2 bases; unmatched junction nucleotides: 3. The CDR3 is 15 residues long. Per the germline V gene, CDR1 is LNHDA and CDR2 is SQIVND (reference sequence). The CDR3 spells CASMTSGGPTDTQYF. The CDR3 bases are TGTGCCAGTATGACTAGCGGGGGGCCCACAGATACGCAGTATTTT.

The gene calls are TRBV30 and TRBJ2-7; 11 bases fit TRBD1. This CDR3 has 12 amino acids. Germline V lookup: CDR1 GTSNPN, CDR2 SVGIG (reference sequence). Trimming removed 5 bases from V and 8 bases from J; junction bases left unmatched: 5. The CDR3 loop is CAWRTGGKQQYF. The CDR3, as DNA: TGTGCCTGGCGGACAGGGGGCAAGCAGCAGTACTTC. Supplemented by reference TRBV30 and TRBJ2-7, the full variable domain reads SQTIHQWPATLVQPVGSPLSLECTVEGTSNPNLYWYRQAAGRGLQLLFYSVGIGQISSEVPQNLSASRPQDRQFILSSKKLLLSDSGFYLCAWRTGGKQQYFGPGTRLTVT.